This TCR beta chain was sequenced for a study of graft-versus-host responses after intestinal transplantation. Whole-study context: Recipients got multivisceral, liver-intestinal, or isolated intestinal transplants. The study's findings and limits: Early HvG declines after transplant were associated with peak circulating GvH clone levels. There were GvH clones found in recipient marrow, and some of them appeared first in ileum or blood.

Data came from immunoSEQ multiplex PCR; TCRdb stores just in-frame clones and leaves some out. The sample has 13,000 or so clones, 35% to 40% seen once; the top ten hold 0.85% to 1.2%. Sorted cells were CFSE-low CD3+CD4+ or CD3+CD8+ proliferating responders. The ends lost 1 base at V and 2 bases at J; junction bases unmatched: 1. The CDR3 runs 14 residues. Germline V CDR1 and CDR2: SGHNT, YENEEA. The sample holds a few counts of this clone. The source is a human patient who received an intestinal transplant. The input for sequencing was alloreactive CD4+ T cells from a mixed lymphocyte reaction culture, taken before intestinal transplant. Regarding subset: CFSE-low proliferating T cells sorted from approximately 6-day pre-transplant mixed lymphocyte reaction (GvH or HvG direction). J is TRBJ2-7 and V is TRBV11-3; 8 bases agree with TRBD2. CDR3 DNA sequence: TGTGCCAGCAGCTTAGCGGGGGGGCCCTACGAGCAGTACTTC. This sequence encodes CASSLAGGPYEQYF.